The 14 T cell receptor beta chains below all came from one sample that was sequenced in a study of cytomegalovirus exposure and HLA in healthy donors. Vbeta (60) and Jbeta (13) primers were used in the PCR. Libraries were prepared by immunoSEQ multiplex PCR; TCRdb keeps only in-frame clonotypes and omits some of them. The sample consists of about 99,000 clones, over 75% of them appearing once. The sample consisted of PBMCs. All receptors come from a man in his forties in good health and CMV-seronegative.

The rearrangement links TRBV18 to TRBJ1-5; D unresolved. CDR1 is KGHSH, CDR2 LQKENI, per germline. The CDR3 loop spans 16 amino acids. The V gene lost 0 bases and the J gene lost 7 bases, with 16 bases spanning the gap. The chain's CDR3 is CASSPPGQARGQPQHF. The CDR3, as DNA: TGTGCCAGCTCACCACCGGGTCAGGCCCGGGGACAGCCCCAGCATTTT.

CDR3 loop: CASRGPGTDEQYF. The CDR3 DNA is TGTGCCAGCAGAGGGCCCGGGACAGACGAGCAGTACTTC. The chain carries TRBV6-5 and TRBJ2-7, with 7 bases fitting TRBD1. Germline CDR1 is MNHEY and CDR2 is SVGAGI. CDR3 size: 13 residues. The V and J ends lost 6 bases and 5 bases, in that order; junction bases with no gene match: 7.

The chain employs TRBV30 and TRBJ2-3, with TRBD1 matching over 7 bases. Germline trimming cut 4 bases from V and 4 bases from J; bases unmatched to any gene: 8. Germline CDR1 reads GTSNPN; CDR2 reads SVGIG (reference sequence). There are 14 residues in the CDR3. DNA for the CDR3: TGTGCCTGGAAGAGTCAGGGGGTCCCAGATACGCAGTATTTT. This codes for CAWKSQGVPDTQYF.

The chain uses TRBV28 and TRBJ2-3; 7 bases agree with TRBD1. Unmatched junction bases numbered 7, after V lost 4 bases and J lost 3 bases. Germline V gene data show CDR1 as MDHEN and CDR2 as SYDVKM. The CDR3 sequence is 15 residues long. This CDR3 reads CASSYQGGITDTQYF. Here the CDR3 DNA reads TGTGCCAGCAGTTACCAAGGGGGCATAACAGATACGCAGTATTTT.

The V gene is TRBV29-1, the J gene TRBJ2-1; TRBD1 is a possible D gene (6 bases). Germline V gene data show CDR1 as SQVTM and CDR2 as ANQGSEA. Trimming took 8 bases from V and 2 from J, leaving 16 bases between them. The CDR3 is made up of 14 amino acids. The chain's CDR3 is CSLVGQSTYNEQFF. The CDR3 DNA reads TGCAGCCTGGTCGGACAGAGCACCTACAATGAGCAGTTCTTC.

This clone was counted only a few times. The gene calls are TRBV7-8 and TRBJ2-7; D remains unclear. The germline CDR1 and CDR2 sequences are SGHVS and FQNEAQ. There are 11 residues in the CDR3. Trimming left V 5 bases short and J 1 base short, with 3 bases between. CDR3 sequence reads: CASSPSYEQYF. DNA of the CDR3: TGTGCCAGCAGCCCGTCCTACGAGCAGTACTTC. Supplemented by reference TRBV7-8 and TRBJ2-7, the full variable domain reads GAGVSQSPRYKVAKRGQDVALRCDPISGHVSLFWYQQALGQGPEFLTYFQNEAQLDKSGLPSDRFFAERPEGSVSTLKIQRTQQEDSAVYLCASSPSYEQYFGPGTRLTVT.

The chain employs TRBV23-1 and TRBJ1-5, with 7 bases that match TRBD1. TRBV23-1 has ORF status, its function being uncertain. V shed 1 base, J shed 2 bases, and the junction held 11 bases outside the gene matches. This CDR3 is built from 18 residues. CDR3 sequence (DNA): TGCGCCAGCAGTCAATTCCGACAGGGTGTATGCGGCAATCAGCCCCAGCATTTT. Protein: CASSQFRQGVCGNQPQHF.

V usage is TRBV6-6 and J usage is TRBJ2-7; possibly TRBD1 for D (6 bases). The CDR3 extends over 15 amino acids. Germline V gene lookup returns CDR1 MNHNY and CDR2 SVGAGI (reference sequence). Trimming removed 7 bases at V and 0 bases at J, with 16 bases between. CDR3 nucleotide sequence: TGTGCCAGCACCGATGACAGGACCTTCTCCTACGAGCAGTACTTC. Its protein product is CASTDDRTFSYEQYF.

The CDR3 bases are TGTGCCAGCTCACACCTACGGGATAGCAATCAGCCCCAGCATTTT. It is translated as CASSHLRDSNQPQHF. This chain joins TRBV18 and TRBJ1-5; the D is unclear. There are 15 residues in the CDR3. Between the trimmed V and J ends, which lost 4 bases and 0 bases, there was a span of 10 bases. Germline V gene lookup returns CDR1 KGHSH and CDR2 LQKENI.

The chain is built from TRBV6-4 and TRBJ2-1, with 9 bases that match TRBD1. The CDR3 runs 15 residues. V was clipped by 3 bases and J by 7 bases; unmatched bases: 7. Looked up from germline, CDR1 is MRHNA and CDR2 is SNTAGT. CDR3 nucleotides: TGTGCCAGCAGTGAGGGGACAGGGAGGGGAAATGAGCAGTTCTTC. It is translated as CASSEGTGRGNEQFF.

The V and J genes are TRBV6-6 and TRBJ2-2; D is uncertain. With 4 bases removed from V and 7 bases from J, the gap between germline ends came to 10 bases. Germline-derived CDR1 and CDR2 are MNHNY and SVGAGI (reference sequence). This CDR3 has 13 amino acids. In DNA, the CDR3 is TGTGCCAGCAGTTCCCCCCCAGTCGGGGAGCTGTTTTTT. It translates to CASSSPPVGELFF.

V and J are TRBV28 and TRBJ1-2, with 8 bases aligning to TRBD1. Germline CDR1 and CDR2: MDHEN and SYDVKM. V was clipped by 5 bases and J by 5 bases; unmatched bases: 7. The CDR3 totals 14 residues. The CDR3 DNA sequence: TGTGCCAGCAGTAGACAGGGGATTGGGTATGGCTACACCTTC. This encodes CASSRQGIGYGYTF.

This chain connects TRBV5-6 to TRBJ1-1; TRBD1 matches at 8 bases. V was pared by 3 bases and J by 1 base, with 8 bases of the junction left unmatched. Germline CDR1 reads SGHDT; CDR2 reads YYEEEE. The CDR3 runs 16 residues. The CDR3 loop reads CASSYGTGKRNTEAFF. The CDR3 DNA follows: TGTGCCAGCAGCTATGGGACAGGCAAGAGGAACACTGAAGCTTTCTTT.

The chain employs TRBV11-2 and TRBJ2-2; 10 nucleotides agree with TRBD2. The V gene's germline CDR1 is SGHAT and CDR2 FQNNGV. After removal of 6 bases from V and 4 bases from J, the junction contained 8 bases not matched to a gene. The CDR3 is 16 residues long. DNA for the CDR3: TGTGCCAGCAGTCTAAGCGGGAGGGAGGTCACCGGGGAGCTGTTTTTT. Translating gives CASSLSGREVTGELFF.